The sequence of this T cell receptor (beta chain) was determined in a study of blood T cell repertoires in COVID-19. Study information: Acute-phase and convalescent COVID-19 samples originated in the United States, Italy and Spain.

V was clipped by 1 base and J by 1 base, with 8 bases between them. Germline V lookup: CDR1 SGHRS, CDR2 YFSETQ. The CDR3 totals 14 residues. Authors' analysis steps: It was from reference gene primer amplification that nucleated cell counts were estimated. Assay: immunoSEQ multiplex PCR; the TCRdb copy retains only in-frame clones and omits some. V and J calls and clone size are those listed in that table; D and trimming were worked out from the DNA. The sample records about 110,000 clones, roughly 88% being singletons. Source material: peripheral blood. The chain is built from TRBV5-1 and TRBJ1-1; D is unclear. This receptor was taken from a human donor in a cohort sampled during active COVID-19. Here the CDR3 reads CASSLRGWNTEAFF. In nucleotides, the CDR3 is TGCGCCAGCAGCTTGCGAGGGTGGAACACTGAAGCTTTCTTT.